This TCR beta chain was sequenced in a study of control samples from healthy donors and cancer patients. CDR3 length: 16 amino acids. V lost 3 bases and J lost 1; bases outside the gene matches: 7. In germline, CDR1 is LGHDT, CDR2 YNNKEL (reference sequence). The protocol was immunoSEQ multiplex PCR, while the TCRdb copy is restricted to in-frame clones and leaves out a portion. The sample has about 130,000 clones, 75% to 95% seen once. Sample: blood. The chain uses TRBV3-1 (or the pseudogene TRBV3-2) and TRBJ2-3; 7 bases line up with TRBD1. This clonotype was obtained from a man aged 18 to 30 in good health. For the CDR3, the DNA is TGTGCCAGCAGCCATAACGGGCAGGGGGGCACAGATACGCAGTATTTT. Amino acid sequence: CASSHNGQGGTDTQYF.